This entry lists 24 T cell receptor beta chains sequenced from one sample in a study of a mutant IDH1 vaccine in newly diagnosed glioma. Indicated time point: week 23, last vaccination. Doses of 300 ug of mutant IDH1 20-mer peptide were given with topical imiquimod. For these receptors, no antigen is known. Assay used: immunoSEQ multiplex PCR; TCRdb lists only in-frame clones, some missing. The sample includes tens of thousands of clones, roughly 82% of them seen just once. The material was PBMCs, obtained from a glioma patient whose treatment included an IDH1 peptide vaccine. The receptor set was obtained from a man under 40 with glioma.

The table lists this clone with a count of one. This chain connects TRBV6-6 to TRBJ2-2, with a weak D call TRBD2 (6 bases). Germline V gene data show CDR1 as MNHNY and CDR2 as SVGAGI (reference sequence). Trimming stripped 0 bases from V and 3 bases from J, with 11 bases between. The CDR3 has 16 amino acids. The CDR3 region has the DNA TGTGCCAGCAGTTACTCGGGGGGAGAAGACACCGGGGAGCTGTTTTTT. It codes for CASSYSGGEDTGELFF.

The V call is TRBV5-1, the J call TRBJ2-5; TRBD1 aligns across 8 bases. V trimming: 4 bases; J trimming: 3 bases; junction bases outside the gene matches: 14. Germline V CDR1 and CDR2: SGHRS, YFSETQ. The length of the CDR3 is 17 residues. CDR3 sequence: CASSPYRTGMVKETQYF. The CDR3, as DNA: TGCGCCAGCAGCCCCTATCGGACAGGGATGGTCAAAGAGACCCAGTACTTC.

This chain joins TRBV9 and TRBJ1-1; 9 nucleotides line up with TRBD1. The V segment lost 1 base and the J segment 4 bases; nucleotides outside the gene matches: 2. The CDR3 covers 14 residues. Per germline, CDR1 SGDLS and CDR2 YYNGEE. The CDR3 bases are TGTGCCAGCAGCGTAATACAGGGGGCCACTGAAGCTTTCTTT. Translation gives CASSVIQGATEAFF. Full variable domain (missing parts from reference TRBV9 and TRBJ1-1): DSGVTQTPKHLITATGQRVTLRCSPRSGDLSVYWYQQSLDQGLQFLIQYYNGEERAKGNILERFSAQQFPDLHSELNLSSLELGDSALYFCASSVIQGATEAFFGQGTRLTVV.

The chain uses TRBV15 and TRBJ1-5, with 8 bases identical to TRBD1. This CDR3 contains 15 residues. The V and J ends lost 3 bases and 2 bases, in that order; junction bases with no gene match: 3. Per the germline V gene, CDR1 is LNHNV and CDR2 is YYDKDF (reference sequence). Here the CDR3 DNA reads TGTGCCACCAGCAGGGACAGGGTGCGCAATCAGCCCCAGCATTTT. This gives the protein CATSRDRVRNQPQHF.

The chain is built from TRBV4-2 and TRBJ2-1; 10 nucleotides align to TRBD1. The germline V gene has CDR1 LGHNA and CDR2 YNFKEQ. The CDR3 sequence is 16 residues long. V dropped 4 bases and J dropped 7; count of bases not matched to a gene: 10. DNA of the CDR3: TGTGCCAGCAGCCTTATTCTGACAGGGGGCGCAAATGAGCAGTTCTTC. Encoded protein: CASSLILTGGANEQFF.

J is TRBJ2-7 and V is TRBV11-2, with 8 bases identical to TRBD2. The germline CDR1 and CDR2 sequences are SGHAT and FQNNGV. The CDR3 loop spans 19 amino acids. The ends lost 0 bases at V and 0 bases at J; junction bases unmatched: 13. CDR3 DNA sequence: TGTGCCAGCAGCTTAGAGAGGATCGGGCTAGCGGGCCTCTCCTACGAGCAGTACTTC. It codes for CASSLERIGLAGLSYEQYF.

This chain joins TRBV20-1 and TRBJ2-7; D unresolved. Germline V gene lookup returns CDR1 DFQATT and CDR2 SNEGSKA (reference sequence). V lost 2 bases and J lost 7, with 9 bases in between. The CDR3 length is 11 residues. The CDR3 spells CSARWAFEQYF. The DNA for the CDR3 is TGCAGTGCTAGATGGGCTTTTGAGCAGTACTTC.

The J gene is TRBJ2-3, the V gene TRBV19; TRBD2 matches 12 bases. Germline assignment: CDR1 LNHDA and CDR2 SQIVND (reference sequence). The CDR3 spans 16 residues. V was clipped by 4 bases and J by 5 bases; unmatched bases: 7. The CDR3 is CASSNGLAGSGDTQYF. The DNA of the CDR3 is TGTGCCAGTAGTAATGGACTAGCGGGAAGTGGAGATACGCAGTATTTT.

The chain uses TRBV27 and TRBJ2-3, with 16 nucleotides matching TRBD2. This CDR3 contains 18 residues. Trimming at V came to 4 bases and at J to 5 bases, leaving 9 bases not matched to a gene. CDR1 and CDR2 (germline): MNHEY, SMNVEV (reference sequence). The CDR3 DNA reads TGTGCCAGCAGTTCCGGGACTAGCGGGAGGGCCTACCGAGATACGCAGTATTTT. It yields the protein CASSSGTSGRAYRDTQYF.

The chain uses TRBV5-6 and TRBJ2-1; no clear D. CDR3 length equals 17 residues. CDR1 SGHDT and CDR2 YYEEEE come from the germline V gene. V was clipped by 0 bases and J by 0 bases, with 13 bases between them. The DNA for the CDR3 is TGTGCCAGCAGCTTGGGGCCCCGGGTTAGCTCCTACAATGAGCAGTTCTTC. The encoded protein is CASSLGPRVSSYNEQFF.

The chain combines TRBV5-6 with TRBJ1-2; tentative D call: TRBD1 (6 bases). CDR3 length equals 12 residues. Looked up from germline, CDR1 is SGHDT and CDR2 is YYEEEE. Between the trimmed V and J ends, which lost 4 bases and 8 bases, there was a span of 12 bases. CDR3 nucleotides: TGTGCCAGCAGCGCTACAGGGCTCGGCTACACCTTC. Translated: CASSATGLGYTF.

The chain joins TRBV5-1 to TRBJ1-2; no firm D call. The V gene lost 1 base and the J gene lost 2 bases, with 6 bases spanning the gap. Germline V gene lookup returns CDR1 SGHRS and CDR2 YFSETQ. CDR3 length equals 13 residues. The DNA for the CDR3 is TGCGCCAGCAGCTTGACTGAGAACTATGGCTACACCTTC. Translation gives CASSLTENYGYTF.

V gene TRBV9 combines with J gene TRBJ1-1; D remains unclear. V was trimmed by 4 bases and J by 8 bases, leaving 18 bases between them. The CDR3 runs to 14 residues. Germline-derived CDR1 and CDR2 are SGDLS and YYNGEE. The CDR3 here is CASSPDPLSLEAFF. CDR3 sequence (DNA): TGTGCCAGCAGCCCAGACCCCCTGTCCTTGGAAGCTTTCTTT.

This clone occurred a few times. V and J are TRBV4-1 and TRBJ1-1, with 7 bases matching TRBD1. The junction had 4 bases not matched to a gene; V was cut back by 0 bases and J by 0 bases. The V gene's germline CDR1 is MGHRA and CDR2 YSYEKL. The CDR3 runs to 16 residues. This chain's CDR3 is CASSQDRTGVNTEAFF. In nucleotides, the CDR3 is TGCGCCAGCAGCCAAGATCGGACAGGAGTGAACACTGAAGCTTTCTTT.

This clone occurred a few times. J is TRBJ1-2 and V is TRBV7-2; 10 nucleotides agree with TRBD1. Germline trimming cut 5 bases from V and 6 bases from J; bases unmatched to any gene: 6. Germline CDR1 and CDR2: SGHTA and FQGNSA. The CDR3 consists of 14 residues. This CDR3 is CASSPTGGGNGYTF. Here the CDR3 DNA reads TGTGCCAGCAGCCCGACAGGGGGCGGGAATGGCTACACCTTC.

The V and J genes are TRBV9 and TRBJ2-7, with TRBD2 matching over 9 bases. The CDR3 runs 15 residues. CDR1 SGDLS and CDR2 YYNGEE come from the germline V gene. Unmatched junction bases numbered 3, after V lost 0 bases and J lost 2 bases. The CDR3 DNA reads TGTGCCAGCAGCGTAGGACTAGCGGAAACCTACGAGCAGTACTTC. It is translated as CASSVGLAETYEQYF.

The chain employs TRBV7-8 and TRBJ2-3; D is unclear. The V gene lost 0 bases and the J gene lost 1 base, with 8 bases spanning the gap. In germline, CDR1 is SGHVS, CDR2 FQNEAQ. The CDR3 extends over 15 amino acids. As DNA, the CDR3 is TGTGCCAGCAGCTTAGCCCGGGCGCGCACAGATACGCAGTATTTT. It is translated as CASSLARARTDTQYF.

V is TRBV28 and J is TRBJ1-1; D unresolved. The CDR3 totals 14 residues. In germline, CDR1 is MDHEN, CDR2 SYDVKM. The V and J ends lost 6 bases and 4 bases respectively, with 15 bases between them. CDR3 region: CASSDTLRGTEAFF. CDR3 bases: TGTGCCAGCAGCGATACCCTACGAGGCACTGAAGCTTTCTTT.

This chain uses TRBV27 with TRBJ2-7; 8 nucleotides match TRBD1. The CDR3 totals 15 residues. Trimming cost V 2 bases and J 6 bases; bases outside gene matches: 9. Germline CDR1 MNHEY, CDR2 SMNVEV (reference sequence). The DNA of the CDR3 is TGTGCCAGCAGTTTACTCGGGACAGGCCTCGGCGAGCAGTACTTC. This sequence encodes CASSLLGTGLGEQYF.

The chain links TRBV5-1 to TRBJ1-1; 9 bases match TRBD1. The V segment lost 0 bases and the J segment 5 bases; nucleotides outside the gene matches: 11. This CDR3 has 17 amino acids. Germline CDR1 SGHRS, CDR2 YFSETQ. The CDR3 DNA is TGCGCCAGCAGCTTGGGGCTCGGGACAGGGAGGGGGACTGAAGCTTTCTTT. As protein: CASSLGLGTGRGTEAFF.

For the CDR3, the DNA is TGTGCCAGCAGCCAAGATCGGTATCTAGCGTCCTACGAGCAGTACTTC. Amino acid sequence: CASSQDRYLASYEQYF. The J gene is TRBJ2-7, the V gene TRBV4-2, with TRBD2 as a possible D gene (6 bases). Trimming left V 0 bases short and J 1 base short, with 13 bases between. The CDR3 has 16 amino acids. CDR1 and CDR2 (germline): LGHNA, YNFKEQ.

This clone has only a few counts. The rearrangement uses TRBV15 and TRBJ1-1; D gene ambiguous. Trimming pared 1 base from V and 14 bases from J, leaving 14 bases between. The germline V gene encodes CDR1 LNHNV and CDR2 YYDKDF (reference sequence). The CDR3 is 12 residues long. CDR3 loop: CATSRGLERTFF. CDR3 DNA: TGTGCCACCAGCAGAGGGTTGGAGAGGACCTTCTTT.

The rearrangement links TRBV9 to TRBJ1-1; D possibly corresponds to TRBD1 (6 bases). This CDR3 is 15 amino acids long. Trimming removed 0 bases from V and 5 bases from J, with 14 bases in between. CDR1 and CDR2 from the germline V gene are SGDLS and YYNGEE. The CDR3 loop reads CASSVVGGGRTEAFF. The CDR3 DNA is TGTGCCAGCAGCGTAGTTGGTGGGGGCAGGACTGAAGCTTTCTTT.

This rearrangement joins TRBV5-1 to TRBJ2-1; 11 positions match TRBD2. The V segment lost 1 base and the J segment 7 bases; nucleotides outside the gene matches: 1. This CDR3 has 14 residues. The germline gives CDR1 SGHRS, CDR2 YFSETQ. The CDR3 here is CASSLLAGGNEQFF. Written as DNA, the CDR3 is TGCGCCAGCAGCTTGTTAGCGGGAGGGAATGAGCAGTTCTTC.